This T cell receptor beta chain was recorded in a study of cytomegalovirus exposure and HLA in healthy donors. Study context: It was reported in a later analysis that the same platform had been used for the 120 or so validation repertoires as for the 666 first-cohort repertoires.

There are 10 residues in the CDR3. V was cut by 5 bases and J by 6 bases, with 7 bases left in between. CDR1 is GTSNPN, CDR2 SVGIG, per germline (reference sequence). Clones were read by immunoSEQ multiplex PCR, and TCRdb kept only the in-frame ones, dropping some. The repertoire has under 250,000 clones, just over 90% of them found once; the top ten carry approximately 1%. V usage is TRBV30 and J usage is TRBJ1-1; D is uncertain. The TCR comes from a woman under 30 in good health and CMV-seronegative. The sequenced sample consisted of PBMCs. Here the CDR3 reads CAWRVAEAFF. CDR3 DNA: TGTGCCTGGCGGGTTGCTGAAGCTTTCTTT.